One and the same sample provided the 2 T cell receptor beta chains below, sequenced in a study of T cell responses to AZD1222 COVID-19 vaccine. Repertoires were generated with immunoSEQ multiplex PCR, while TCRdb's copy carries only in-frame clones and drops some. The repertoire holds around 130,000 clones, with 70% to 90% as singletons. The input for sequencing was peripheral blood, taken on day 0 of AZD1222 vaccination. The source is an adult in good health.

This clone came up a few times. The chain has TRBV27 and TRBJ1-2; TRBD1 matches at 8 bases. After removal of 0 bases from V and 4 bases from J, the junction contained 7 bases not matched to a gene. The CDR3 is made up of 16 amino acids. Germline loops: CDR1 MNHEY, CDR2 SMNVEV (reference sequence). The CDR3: CASSLSGQGASYGYTF. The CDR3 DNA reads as TGTGCCAGCAGTTTATCCGGGCAGGGGGCGAGCTATGGCTACACCTTC.

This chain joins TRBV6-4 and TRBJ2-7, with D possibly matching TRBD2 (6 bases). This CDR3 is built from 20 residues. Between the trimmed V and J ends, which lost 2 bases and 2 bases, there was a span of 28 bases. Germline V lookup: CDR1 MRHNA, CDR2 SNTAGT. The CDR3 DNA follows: TGTGCCAGCAGTGACACCGACTCGAAAGGGCCCGGCGGGGAAACCTACGAGCAGTACTTC. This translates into CASSDTDSKGPGGETYEQYF.